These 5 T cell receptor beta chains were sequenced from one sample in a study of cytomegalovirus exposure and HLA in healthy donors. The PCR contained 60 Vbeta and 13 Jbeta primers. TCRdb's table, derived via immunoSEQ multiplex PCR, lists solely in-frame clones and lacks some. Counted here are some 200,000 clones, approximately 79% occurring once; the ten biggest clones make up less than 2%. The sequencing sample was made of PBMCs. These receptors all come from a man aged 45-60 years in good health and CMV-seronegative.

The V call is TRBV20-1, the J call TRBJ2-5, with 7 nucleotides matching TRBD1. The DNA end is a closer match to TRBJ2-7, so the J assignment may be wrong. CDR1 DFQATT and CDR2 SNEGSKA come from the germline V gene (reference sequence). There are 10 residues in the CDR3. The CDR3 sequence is CSTGVHEQYF. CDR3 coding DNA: TGCAGTACAGGGGTTCACGAGCAGTACTTC.

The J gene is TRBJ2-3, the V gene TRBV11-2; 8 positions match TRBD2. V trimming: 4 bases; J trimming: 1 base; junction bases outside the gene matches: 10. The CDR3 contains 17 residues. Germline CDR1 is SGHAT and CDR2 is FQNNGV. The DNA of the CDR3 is TGTGCCAGCAGCTCGTGGTCTTTGCGGGAGGGCACAGATACGCAGTATTTT. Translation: CASSSWSLREGTDTQYF. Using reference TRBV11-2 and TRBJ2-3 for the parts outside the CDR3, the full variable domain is EAGVAQSPRYKIIEKRQSVAFWCNPISGHATLYWYQQILGQGPKLLIQFQNNGVVDDSQLPKDRFSAERLKGVDSTLKIQPAKLEDSAVYLCASSSWSLREGTDTQYFGPGTRLTVL.

The CDR3 region is CASKGRESYNEQFF. CDR3 DNA sequence: TGTGCCAGCAAGGGGAGGGAGAGTTACAATGAGCAGTTCTTC. The V call is TRBV28, the J call TRBJ2-1; 7 bases fit TRBD2. The CDR3 length is 14 residues. Trimming cost V 7 bases and J 4 bases; bases outside gene matches: 7. CDR1 is MDHEN, CDR2 SYDVKM, per germline.

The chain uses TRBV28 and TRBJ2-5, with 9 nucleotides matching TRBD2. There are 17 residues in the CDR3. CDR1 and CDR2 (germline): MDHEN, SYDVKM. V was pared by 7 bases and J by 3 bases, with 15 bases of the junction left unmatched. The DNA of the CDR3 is TGTGCCAGCAACCTGGGGTCAGCGGGAGGAATAGAAGAGACCCAGTACTTC. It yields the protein CASNLGSAGGIEETQYF. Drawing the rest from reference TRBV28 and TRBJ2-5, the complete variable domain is DVKVTQSSRYLVKRTGEKVFLECVQDMDHENMFWYRQDPGLGLRLIYFSYDVKMKEKGDIPEGYSVSREKKERFSLILESASTNQTSMYLCASNLGSAGGIEETQYFGPGTRLLVL.

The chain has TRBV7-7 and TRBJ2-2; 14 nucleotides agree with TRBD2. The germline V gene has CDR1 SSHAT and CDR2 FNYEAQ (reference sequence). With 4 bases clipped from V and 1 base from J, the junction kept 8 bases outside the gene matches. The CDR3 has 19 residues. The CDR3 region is CASSSGLAGGLGNTGELFF. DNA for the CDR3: TGTGCCAGCAGCTCTGGACTAGCGGGAGGCCTGGGGAACACCGGGGAGCTGTTTTTT.